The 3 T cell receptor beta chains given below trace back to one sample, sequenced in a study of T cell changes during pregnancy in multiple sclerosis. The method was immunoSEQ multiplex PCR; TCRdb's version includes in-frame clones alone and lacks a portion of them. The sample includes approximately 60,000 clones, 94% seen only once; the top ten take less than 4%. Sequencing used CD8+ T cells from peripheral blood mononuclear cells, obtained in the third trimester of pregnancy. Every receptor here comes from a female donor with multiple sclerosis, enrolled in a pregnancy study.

The DNA for the CDR3 is TGCGCCAGCAGCCAAGATCTAGCGACGGGAGGGTCGGGCAATGAGCAGTTCTTC. Its protein is CASSQDLATGGSGNEQFF. The J gene is TRBJ2-1, the V gene TRBV4-3; TRBD2 aligns across 8 bases. V shed 0 bases and J 6 bases; nucleotides not matched to a gene: 13. The V gene's germline CDR1 is LGHNA and CDR2 YSLEER. The CDR3 is 18 residues long.

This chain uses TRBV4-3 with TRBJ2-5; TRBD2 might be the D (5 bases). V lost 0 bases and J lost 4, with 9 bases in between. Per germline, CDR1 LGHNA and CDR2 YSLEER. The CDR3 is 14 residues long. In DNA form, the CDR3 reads TGCGCCAGCAGCCAAGACGGGGATCCAGAGACCCAGTACTTC. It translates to CASSQDGDPETQYF.

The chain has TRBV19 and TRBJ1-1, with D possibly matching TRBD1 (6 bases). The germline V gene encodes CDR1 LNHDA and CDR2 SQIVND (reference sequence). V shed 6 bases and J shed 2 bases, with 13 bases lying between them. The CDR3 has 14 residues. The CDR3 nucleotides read TGTGCCAGTAGAGACGGGACACGAAACACTGAAGCTTTCTTT. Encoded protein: CASRDGTRNTEAFF.